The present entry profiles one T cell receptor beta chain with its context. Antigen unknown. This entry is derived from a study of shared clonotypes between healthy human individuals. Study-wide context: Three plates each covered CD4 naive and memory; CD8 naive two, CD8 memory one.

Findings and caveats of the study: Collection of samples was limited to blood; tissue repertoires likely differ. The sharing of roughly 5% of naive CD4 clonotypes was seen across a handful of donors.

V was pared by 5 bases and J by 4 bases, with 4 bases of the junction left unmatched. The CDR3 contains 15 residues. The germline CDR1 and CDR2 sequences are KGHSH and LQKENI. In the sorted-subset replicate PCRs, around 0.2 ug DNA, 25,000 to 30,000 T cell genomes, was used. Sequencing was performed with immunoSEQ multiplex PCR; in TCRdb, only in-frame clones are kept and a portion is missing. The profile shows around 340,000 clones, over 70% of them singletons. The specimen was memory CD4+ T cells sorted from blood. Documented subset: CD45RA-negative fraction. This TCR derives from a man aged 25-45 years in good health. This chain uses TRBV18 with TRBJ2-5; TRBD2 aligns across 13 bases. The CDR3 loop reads CASSSRTSGGETQYF. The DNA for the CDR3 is TGTGCCAGCTCATCAAGGACTAGCGGGGGAGAGACCCAGTACTTC.